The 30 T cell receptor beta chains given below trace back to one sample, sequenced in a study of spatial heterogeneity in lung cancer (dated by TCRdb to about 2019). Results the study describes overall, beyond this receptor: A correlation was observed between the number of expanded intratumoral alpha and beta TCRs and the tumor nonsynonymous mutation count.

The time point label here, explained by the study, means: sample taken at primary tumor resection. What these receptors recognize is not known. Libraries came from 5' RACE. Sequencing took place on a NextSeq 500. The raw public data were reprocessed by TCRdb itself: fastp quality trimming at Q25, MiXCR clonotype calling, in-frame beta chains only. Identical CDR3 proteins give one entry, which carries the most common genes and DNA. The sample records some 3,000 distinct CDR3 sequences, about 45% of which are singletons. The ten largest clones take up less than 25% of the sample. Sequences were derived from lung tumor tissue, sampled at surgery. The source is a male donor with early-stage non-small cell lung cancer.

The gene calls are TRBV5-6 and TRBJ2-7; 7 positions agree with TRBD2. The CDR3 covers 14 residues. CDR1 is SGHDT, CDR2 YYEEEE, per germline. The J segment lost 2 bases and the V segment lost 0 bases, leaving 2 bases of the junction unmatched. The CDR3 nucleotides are TGTGCCAGCAGCTTGGTCGGGAGGCCCTACGAGCAGTACTTC. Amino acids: CASSLVGRPYEQYF.

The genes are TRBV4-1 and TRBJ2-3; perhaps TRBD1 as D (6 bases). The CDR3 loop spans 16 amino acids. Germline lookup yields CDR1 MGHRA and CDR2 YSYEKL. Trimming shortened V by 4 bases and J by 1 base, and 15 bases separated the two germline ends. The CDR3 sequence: CASSPHRAGGTDTQYF. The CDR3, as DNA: TGCGCCAGCAGCCCCCATCGGGCAGGGGGCACAGATACGCAGTATTTT.

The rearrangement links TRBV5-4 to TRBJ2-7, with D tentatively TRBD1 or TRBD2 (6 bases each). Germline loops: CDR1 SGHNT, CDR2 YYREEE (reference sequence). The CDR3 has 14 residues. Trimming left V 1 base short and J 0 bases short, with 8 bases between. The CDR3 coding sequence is TGTGCCAGCAGCTTGCGGGGGCGCTCCTACGAGCAGTACTTC. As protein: CASSLRGRSYEQYF.

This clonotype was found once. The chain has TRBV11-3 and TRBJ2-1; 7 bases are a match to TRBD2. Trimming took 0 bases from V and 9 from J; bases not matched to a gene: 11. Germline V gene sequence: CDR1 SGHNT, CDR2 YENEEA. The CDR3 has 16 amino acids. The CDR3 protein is CASSLDSLAVLGEQFF. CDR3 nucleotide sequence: TGTGCCAGCAGCTTAGATTCCCTAGCGGTTTTGGGTGAGCAGTTCTTC.

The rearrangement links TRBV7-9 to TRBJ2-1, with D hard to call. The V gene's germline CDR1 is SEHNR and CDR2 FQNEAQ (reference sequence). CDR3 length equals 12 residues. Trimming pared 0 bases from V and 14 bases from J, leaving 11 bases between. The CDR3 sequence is CASSLAVAEEFF. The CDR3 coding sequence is TGTGCCAGCAGCTTAGCGGTAGCTGAAGAGTTCTTC.

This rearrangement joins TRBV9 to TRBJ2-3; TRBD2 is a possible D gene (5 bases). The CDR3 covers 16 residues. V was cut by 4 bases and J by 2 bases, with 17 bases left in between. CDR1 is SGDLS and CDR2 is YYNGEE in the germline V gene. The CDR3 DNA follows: TGTGCCAGCAGCCTCCGGACTGGAGAGATCACAGATACGCAGTATTTT. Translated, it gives CASSLRTGEITDTQYF.

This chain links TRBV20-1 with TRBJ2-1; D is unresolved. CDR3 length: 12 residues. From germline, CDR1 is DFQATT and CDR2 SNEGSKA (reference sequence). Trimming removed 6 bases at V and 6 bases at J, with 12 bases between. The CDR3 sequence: CSASSGPNEQFF. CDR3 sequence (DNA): TGCAGTGCCTCATCCGGACCCAATGAGCAGTTCTTC.

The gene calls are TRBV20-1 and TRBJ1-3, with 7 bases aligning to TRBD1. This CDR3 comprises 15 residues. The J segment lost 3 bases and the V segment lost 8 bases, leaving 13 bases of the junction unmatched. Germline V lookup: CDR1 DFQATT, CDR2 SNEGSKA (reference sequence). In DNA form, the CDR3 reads TGCAGTACACTGGGAGGGGGCAATATTGGAAACACCATATATTTT. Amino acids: CSTLGGGNIGNTIYF.

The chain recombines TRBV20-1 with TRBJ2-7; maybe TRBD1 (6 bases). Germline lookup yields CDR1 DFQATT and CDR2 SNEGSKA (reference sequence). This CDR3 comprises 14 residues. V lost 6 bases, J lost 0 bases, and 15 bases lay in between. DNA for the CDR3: TGCAGTGCGGTACCAGGGGCCTTCTCCTACGAGCAGTACTTC. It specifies CSAVPGAFSYEQYF.

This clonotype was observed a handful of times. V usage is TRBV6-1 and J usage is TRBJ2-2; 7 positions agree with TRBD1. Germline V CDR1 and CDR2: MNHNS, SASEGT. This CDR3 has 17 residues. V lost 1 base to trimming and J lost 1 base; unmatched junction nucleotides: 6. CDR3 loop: CASSEVPTGLNTGELFF. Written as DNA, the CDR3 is TGTGCCAGCAGTGAAGTCCCGACAGGGTTGAACACCGGGGAGCTGTTTTTT.

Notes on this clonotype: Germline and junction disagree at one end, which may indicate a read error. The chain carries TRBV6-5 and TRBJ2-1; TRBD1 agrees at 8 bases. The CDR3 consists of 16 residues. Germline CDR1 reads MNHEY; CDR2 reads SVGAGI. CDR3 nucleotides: TGTGCCAGCAGTTACTCCTGGACAGGGTCCTACAATGAGCAGTTTTTC. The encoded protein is CASSYSWTGSYNEQFF.

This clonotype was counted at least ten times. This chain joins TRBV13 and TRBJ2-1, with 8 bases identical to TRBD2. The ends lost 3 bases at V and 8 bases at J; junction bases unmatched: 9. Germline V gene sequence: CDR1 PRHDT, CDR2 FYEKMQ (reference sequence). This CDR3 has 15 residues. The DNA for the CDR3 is TGTGCCAGCAGCTTCACCGGGGGGGCCGGGGATGAGCAGTTCTTC. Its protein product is CASSFTGGAGDEQFF.

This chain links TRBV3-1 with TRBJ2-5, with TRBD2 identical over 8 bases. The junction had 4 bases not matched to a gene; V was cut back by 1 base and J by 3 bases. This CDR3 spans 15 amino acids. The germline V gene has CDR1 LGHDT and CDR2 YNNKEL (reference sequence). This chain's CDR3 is CASSQAPGGEETQYF. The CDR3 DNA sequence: TGTGCCAGCAGCCAAGCTCCCGGGGGGGAAGAGACCCAGTACTTC.

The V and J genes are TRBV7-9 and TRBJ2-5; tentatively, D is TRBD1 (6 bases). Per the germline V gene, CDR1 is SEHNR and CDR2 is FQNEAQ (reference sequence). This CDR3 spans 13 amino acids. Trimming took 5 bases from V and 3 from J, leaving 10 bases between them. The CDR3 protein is CASSADSEETQYF. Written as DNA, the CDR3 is TGTGCCAGCAGCGCGGACAGTGAAGAGACCCAGTACTTC.

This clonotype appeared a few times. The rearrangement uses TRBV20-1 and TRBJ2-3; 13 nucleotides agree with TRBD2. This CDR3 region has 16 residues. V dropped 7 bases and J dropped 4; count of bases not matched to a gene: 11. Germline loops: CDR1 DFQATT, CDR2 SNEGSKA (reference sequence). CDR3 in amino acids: CSVSRTSGGAADTQYF. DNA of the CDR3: TGCAGTGTCTCGAGGACTAGCGGGGGCGCCGCAGATACGCAGTATTTT.

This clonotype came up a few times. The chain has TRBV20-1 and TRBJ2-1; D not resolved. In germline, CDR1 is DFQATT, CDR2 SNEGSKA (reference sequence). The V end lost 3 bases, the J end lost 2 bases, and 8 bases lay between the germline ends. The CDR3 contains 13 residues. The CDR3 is CSARMPTYNEQFF. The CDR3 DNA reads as TGCAGTGCTAGGATGCCGACCTACAATGAGCAGTTCTTC.

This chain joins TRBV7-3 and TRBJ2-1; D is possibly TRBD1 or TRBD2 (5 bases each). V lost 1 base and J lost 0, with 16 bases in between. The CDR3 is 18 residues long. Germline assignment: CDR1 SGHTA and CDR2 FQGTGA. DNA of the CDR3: TGTGCCAGCAGCTTAATAGGTTTGGGGGTAAGCTCCTACAATGAGCAGTTCTTC. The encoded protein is CASSLIGLGVSSYNEQFF.

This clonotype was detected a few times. The CDR3 sequence: CASSEMDTQYF. In nucleotides, the CDR3 is TGTGCCAGCAGCGAGATGGATACGCAGTATTTT. The genes are TRBV4-2 and TRBJ2-3; D is undetermined. CDR1 is LGHNA, CDR2 YNFKEQ, per germline. Trimming pared 5 bases from V and 6 bases from J, leaving 6 bases between. CDR3 length: 11 amino acids.

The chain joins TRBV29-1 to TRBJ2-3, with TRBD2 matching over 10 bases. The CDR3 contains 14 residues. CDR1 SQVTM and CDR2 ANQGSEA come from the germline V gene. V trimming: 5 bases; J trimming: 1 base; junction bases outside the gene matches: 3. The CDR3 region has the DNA TGCAGCGTTCTGCTAGCGGGGGGCACAGATACGCAGTATTTT. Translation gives CSVLLAGGTDTQYF.

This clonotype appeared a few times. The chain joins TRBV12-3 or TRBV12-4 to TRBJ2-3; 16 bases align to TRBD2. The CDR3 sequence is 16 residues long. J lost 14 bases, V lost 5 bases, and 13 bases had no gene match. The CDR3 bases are TGTGCCAGCAGTGGGACAGGGACTAGCGGGGGGGCCGTATTGTATTTT. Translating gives CASSGTGTSGGAVLYF.

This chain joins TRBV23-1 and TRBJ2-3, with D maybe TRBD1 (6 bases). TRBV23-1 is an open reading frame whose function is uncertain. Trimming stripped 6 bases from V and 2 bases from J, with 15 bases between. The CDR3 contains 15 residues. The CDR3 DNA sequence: TGCGCCAGCAGAAACGCAGGGGACCTCACAGATACGCAGTATTTT. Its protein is CASRNAGDLTDTQYF.

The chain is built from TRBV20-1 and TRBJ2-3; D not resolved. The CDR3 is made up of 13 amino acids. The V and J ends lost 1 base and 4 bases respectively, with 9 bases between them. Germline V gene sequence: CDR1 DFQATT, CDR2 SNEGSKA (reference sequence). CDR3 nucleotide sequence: TGCAGTGCTAGAGGAATACCCGCAGATACGCAGTATTTT. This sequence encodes CSARGIPADTQYF.

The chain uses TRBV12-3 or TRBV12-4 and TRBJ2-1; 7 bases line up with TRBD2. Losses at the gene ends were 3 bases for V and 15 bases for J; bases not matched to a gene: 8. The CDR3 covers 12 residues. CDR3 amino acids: CASSLEAGYLFF. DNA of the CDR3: TGTGCCAGCAGTTTGGAAGCGGGGTACCTGTTCTTC.

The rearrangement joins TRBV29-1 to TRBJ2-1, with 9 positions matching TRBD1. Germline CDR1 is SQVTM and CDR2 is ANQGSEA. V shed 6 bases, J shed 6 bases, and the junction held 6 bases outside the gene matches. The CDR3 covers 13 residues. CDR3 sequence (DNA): TGCAGCGTCCGGACAGGGGTAAGCAATGAGCAGTTCTTC. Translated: CSVRTGVSNEQFF.

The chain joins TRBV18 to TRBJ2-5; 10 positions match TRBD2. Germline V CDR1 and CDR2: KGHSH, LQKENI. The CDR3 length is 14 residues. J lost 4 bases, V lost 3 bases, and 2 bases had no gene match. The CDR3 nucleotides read TGTGCCAGCTCACCGGGACTAGCGTCAGAGACCCAGTACTTC. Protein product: CASSPGLASETQYF.

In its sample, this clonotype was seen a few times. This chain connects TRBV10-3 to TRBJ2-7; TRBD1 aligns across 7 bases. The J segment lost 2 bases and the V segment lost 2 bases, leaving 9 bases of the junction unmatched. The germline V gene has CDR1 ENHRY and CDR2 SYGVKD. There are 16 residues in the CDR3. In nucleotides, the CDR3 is TGTGCCATCAGTGAGAGCCGGGACAGTGAGGCCTACGAGCAGTACTTC. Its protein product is CAISESRDSEAYEQYF.

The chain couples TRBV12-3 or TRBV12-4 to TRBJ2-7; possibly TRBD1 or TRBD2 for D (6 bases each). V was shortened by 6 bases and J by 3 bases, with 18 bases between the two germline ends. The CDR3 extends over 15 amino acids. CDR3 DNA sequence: TGTGCCAGCAGCGCCGCAACAGGGAGGCTCTACGAGCAGTACTTC. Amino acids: CASSAATGRLYEQYF.

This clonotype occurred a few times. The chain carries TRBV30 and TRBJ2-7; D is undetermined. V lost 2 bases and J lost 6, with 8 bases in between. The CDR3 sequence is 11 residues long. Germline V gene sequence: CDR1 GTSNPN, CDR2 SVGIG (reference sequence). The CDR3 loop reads CAWSQQGEQYF. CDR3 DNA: TGTGCCTGGAGTCAACAAGGCGAGCAGTACTTC.

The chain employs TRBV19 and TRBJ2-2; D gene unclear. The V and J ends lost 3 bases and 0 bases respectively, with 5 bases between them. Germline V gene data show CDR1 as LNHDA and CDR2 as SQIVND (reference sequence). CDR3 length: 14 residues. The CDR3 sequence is CASSITANTGELFF. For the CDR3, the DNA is TGTGCCAGTAGTATCACAGCGAACACCGGGGAGCTGTTTTTT. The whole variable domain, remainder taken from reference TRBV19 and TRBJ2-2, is DGGITQSPKYLFRKEGQNVTLSCEQNLNHDAMYWYRQDPGQGLRLIYYSQIVNDFQKGDIAEGYSVSREKKESFPLTVTSAQKNPTAFYLCASSITANTGELFFGEGSRLTVL.

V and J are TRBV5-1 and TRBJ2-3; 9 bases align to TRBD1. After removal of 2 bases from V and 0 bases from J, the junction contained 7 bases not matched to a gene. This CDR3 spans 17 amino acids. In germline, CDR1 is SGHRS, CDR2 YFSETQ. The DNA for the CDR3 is TGCGCCAGCAGCTTATCCGGACAGGGGATAAGCACAGATACGCAGTATTTT. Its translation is CASSLSGQGISTDTQYF.